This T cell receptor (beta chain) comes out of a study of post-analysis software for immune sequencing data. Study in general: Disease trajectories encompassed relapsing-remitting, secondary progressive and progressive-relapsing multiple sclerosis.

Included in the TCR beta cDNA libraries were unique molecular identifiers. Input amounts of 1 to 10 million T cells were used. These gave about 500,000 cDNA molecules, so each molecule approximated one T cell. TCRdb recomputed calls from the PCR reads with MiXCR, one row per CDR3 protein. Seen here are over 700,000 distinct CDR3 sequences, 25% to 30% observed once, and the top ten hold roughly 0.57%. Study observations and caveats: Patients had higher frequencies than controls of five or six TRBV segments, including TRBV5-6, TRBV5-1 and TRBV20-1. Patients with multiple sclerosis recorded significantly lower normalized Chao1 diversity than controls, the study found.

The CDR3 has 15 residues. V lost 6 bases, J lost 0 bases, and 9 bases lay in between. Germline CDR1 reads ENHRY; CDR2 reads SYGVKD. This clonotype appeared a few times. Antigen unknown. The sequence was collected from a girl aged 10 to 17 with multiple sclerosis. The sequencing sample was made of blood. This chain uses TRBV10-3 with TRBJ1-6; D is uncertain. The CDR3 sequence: CAISTGGSYNSPLHF. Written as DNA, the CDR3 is TGTGCCATCAGCACCGGAGGCTCCTATAATTCACCCCTCCACTTT.